The 13 T cell receptor beta chains below all came from one sample that was sequenced in a study of cytomegalovirus exposure and HLA in healthy donors. PCR employed 60 Vbeta and 13 Jbeta primers. Assay: immunoSEQ multiplex PCR; the TCRdb copy retains only in-frame clones and omits some. The sample has about 94,000 clones, around 84% seen once. Specimen: PBMCs. These receptors all stem from a human donor in good health.

This chain joins TRBV27 and TRBJ2-1, with 9 nucleotides matching TRBD2. CDR1 MNHEY and CDR2 SMNVEV come from the germline V gene (reference sequence). Trimming at V came to 5 bases and at J to 2 bases, leaving 7 bases not matched to a gene. The length of the CDR3 is 16 residues. Here the CDR3 DNA reads TGTGCCAGCAGTCCGATGACTAGCGGAGCCTACAATGAGCAGTTCTTC. It specifies CASSPMTSGAYNEQFF.

This sequence joins TRBV18 and TRBJ2-1, with unresolved D. CDR1 and CDR2 from the germline V gene are KGHSH and LQKENI. V shed 3 bases and J shed 10 bases, with 10 bases lying between them. The CDR3 runs to 12 residues. Written as DNA, the CDR3 is TGTGCCAGCTCACCGGGCCCCCGGGAGCAGTTCTTC. Translating it yields CASSPGPREQFF.

This chain joins TRBV7-9 and TRBJ1-1; maybe TRBD1 (6 bases). CDR3 size: 15 residues. Germline lookup yields CDR1 SEHNR and CDR2 FQNEAQ (reference sequence). Trimming pared 3 bases from V and 1 base from J, leaving 12 bases between. CDR3 sequence: CASSFSGTQNTEAFF. The CDR3 DNA follows: TGTGCCAGCAGCTTCTCCGGGACACAGAACACTGAAGCTTTCTTT.

This chain links TRBV7-2 with TRBJ2-7, with 7 bases aligning to TRBD2. Germline V gene lookup returns CDR1 SGHTA and CDR2 FQGNSA. After removal of 4 bases from V and 9 bases from J, the junction contained 15 bases not matched to a gene. This CDR3 contains 15 residues. The CDR3 DNA follows: TGTGCCAGCAGCTACGAAGCTAGCGGCCCGGGGCGGCAGTACTTC. Protein product: CASSYEASGPGRQYF.

V usage is TRBV27 and J usage is TRBJ2-5, with 7 nucleotides matching TRBD2. This CDR3 has 14 residues. Germline V gene sequence: CDR1 MNHEY, CDR2 SMNVEV (reference sequence). After removal of 4 bases from V and 4 bases from J, the junction contained 6 bases not matched to a gene. The CDR3 sequence: CASSWRERRETQYF. The DNA of the CDR3 is TGTGCCAGCAGTTGGCGGGAGCGGCGAGAGACCCAGTACTTC.

V usage is TRBV5-1 and J usage is TRBJ2-3, with TRBD2 matching over 7 bases. Germline V lookup: CDR1 SGHRS, CDR2 YFSETQ. The CDR3 runs to 15 residues. V dropped 4 bases and J dropped 3; count of bases not matched to a gene: 8. CDR3 sequence (DNA): TGCGCCAGCAGCCCCGGACTAGATTCGACAGATACGCAGTATTTT. Amino acids: CASSPGLDSTDTQYF.

The chain uses TRBV9 and TRBJ2-1; perhaps TRBD2 as D (5 bases). CDR3 length equals 14 residues. CDR1 is SGDLS and CDR2 is YYNGEE in the germline V gene. V shed 4 bases and J shed 6 bases, with 14 bases lying between them. The DNA for the CDR3 is TGTGCCAGCAGCCCCCGGATTGCGGGCAATGAGCAGTTCTTC. Translated: CASSPRIAGNEQFF.

V is TRBV15 and J is TRBJ1-2; maybe TRBD1 (5 bases). CDR1 LNHNV and CDR2 YYDKDF come from the germline V gene (reference sequence). The V end was cut by 0 bases, the J end by 8 bases, with 13 bases between. The length of the CDR3 is 14 residues. The CDR3 DNA reads as TGTGCCACCAGCAGAGATGAAGCTGGGGGGGGCTACACCTTC. Protein: CATSRDEAGGGYTF.

The V call is TRBV7-2, the J call TRBJ2-1; 9 nucleotides line up with TRBD2. CDR3 length equals 15 residues. With 2 bases clipped from V and 8 bases from J, the junction kept 7 bases outside the gene matches. The germline V gene has CDR1 SGHTA and CDR2 FQGNSA. Here the CDR3 DNA reads TGTGCCAGCAGCTTATCGCGGGGGGGCGGCCATGAGCAGTTCTTC. Amino acid sequence: CASSLSRGGGHEQFF. Using reference TRBV7-2 and TRBJ2-1 for the parts outside the CDR3, the full variable domain is GAGVSQSPSNKVTEKGKDVELRCDPISGHTALYWYRQSLGQGLEFLIYFQGNSAPDKSGLPSDRFSAERTGGSVSTLTIQRTQQEDSAVYLCASSLSRGGGHEQFFGPGTRLTVL.

The rearrangement uses TRBV5-6 and TRBJ2-3; 7 bases agree with TRBD1. The V gene end was trimmed by 6 bases and the J gene end by 3 bases; junction bases not matched to a gene: 10. The CDR3 extends over 15 amino acids. Germline assignment: CDR1 SGHDT and CDR2 YYEEEE. CDR3 loop: CASNPGGVGTDTQYF. The CDR3 nucleotides read TGTGCCAGCAACCCAGGGGGAGTGGGGACAGATACGCAGTATTTT.

The rearrangement uses TRBV7-9 and TRBJ2-3, with D unresolved. Germline CDR1 reads SEHNR; CDR2 reads FQNEAQ (reference sequence). V was cut by 5 bases and J by 0 bases, with 9 bases left in between. This CDR3 is 14 amino acids long. CDR3 coding DNA: TGTGCCAGCAGCCTATCGTTTAGCACAGATACGCAGTATTTT. It encodes CASSLSFSTDTQYF. The full variable domain, rest sourced from reference TRBV7-9 and TRBJ2-3, is DTGVSQNPRHKITKRGQNVTFRCDPISEHNRLYWYRQTLGQGPEFLTYFQNEAQLEKSRLLSDRFSAERPKGSFSTLEIQRTEQGDSAMYLCASSLSFSTDTQYFGPGTRLTVL.

A note on this clone: The same CDR3 arises from other DNA sequences in this sample as well. V usage is TRBV27 and J usage is TRBJ1-1, with 8 bases fitting TRBD1. Per germline, CDR1 MNHEY and CDR2 SMNVEV (reference sequence). The CDR3 totals 13 residues. V lost 9 bases and J lost 0; bases outside the gene matches: 3. The CDR3 DNA reads TGTGCCAGTCGGACAGGGATGAACACTGAAGCTTTCTTT. Amino acid sequence: CASRTGMNTEAFF.

The chain couples TRBV5-4 to TRBJ2-5; D possibly corresponds to TRBD2 (7 bases). Deletions cut 6 bases from V and 5 bases from J, with 17 bases between. Germline-derived CDR1 and CDR2 are SGHNT and YYREEE (reference sequence). This CDR3 is 14 amino acids long. The CDR3 bases are TGTGCCAGCAAATTAGTTGGGGGGGCTGAGACCCAGTACTTC. Translating gives CASKLVGGAETQYF.